Listed below are T cell receptor beta chains from one sample, sequenced in a study of T-cell reconstitution after alpha-beta-depleted transplantation in children. TCRdb reanalysed the PCR reads using MiXCR and keeps one entry per CDR3 protein. This table has about 110,000 distinct CDR3 sequences, approximately 22% appearing once. The sequencing used PBMCs, mostly from graft donor cells, collected 180 days after TCRalphabeta/CD19-depleted stem cell transplant. The receptor set was obtained from a male patient between 2 and 10 years old who had a stem cell transplant for chronic granulomatous disease, so the T cells may come from the graft donor. CDR3s include the opening cysteine and the closing phenylalanine or tryptophan. A D gene is named only where the DNA matches it firmly. The listing skips clone size in some rows; elsewhere it reads once, few, many or a size class.

.	TRBV5-5	many	TRBJ1-1	TGTGCCAGCAGCTCGAGCCGACAGCTGAACACTGAAGCTTTCTTT	CASSSSRQLNTEAFF
TRBD1	TRBV20-1	.	TRBJ1-5	TGCAGTGCGGCGGATCTAGACAGGGTAGGACAGCCCCAGCATTTT	CSAADLDRVGQPQHF
.	TRBV12-3/TRBV12-4	medium-sized	TRBJ1-1	TGTGCCAGCAGCCTACAGGGTTTGGGCACTGAAGCTTTCTTT	CASSLQGLGTEAFF
TRBD2	TRBV5-6	few	TRBJ2-1	TGTGCCAGCAGCTTGGTGGGACTAGCGGGATATGAGCAGTTCTTC	CASSLVGLAGYEQFF
TRBD2	TRBV19	many	TRBJ2-1	TGTGCCACCAAGCGGGAGTCCTACAATGAGCAGTTCTTC	CATKRESYNEQFF
.	TRBV10-3	many	TRBJ1-5	TGTGCCATCAGTGAGGGATTCAGTCAGCCCCAGCATTTT	CAISEGFSQPQHF
.	TRBV5-1	many	TRBJ2-2	TGCGCCAGCAGCGCACAACCGAACGGGGCGCGGAACACCGGGGAGCTGTTTTTT	CASSAQPNGARNTGELFF
TRBD1	TRBV6-5	few	TRBJ2-1	TGTGCCAGCAGTACTCGGGACAGGGACGATGAGCAGTTCTTC	CASSTRDRDDEQFF
TRBD1	TRBV20-1	.	TRBJ2-5	TGCAGTGCTAGAGGGGGGACAGGGGATGAGACCCAGTACTTC	CSARGGTGDETQYF
TRBD1	TRBV5-1	.	TRBJ2-1	TGCGCCAGCAGCTTGAAACAGGGGCCCGGTTCGGAGCAGTTCTTC	CASSLKQGPGSEQFF
TRBD1	TRBV20-1	many	TRBJ2-7	TGCAGTGTTCCGGGACAGGGTTCCTACGAGCAGTACTTC	CSVPGQGSYEQYF